The 26 T cell receptor beta chains presented below share a single source sample, sequenced in a study of blood T cell repertoires in COVID-19. TCRdb's table, derived via immunoSEQ multiplex PCR, lists solely in-frame clones and lacks some. The sample contains roughly 120,000 clones, about 86% of which appear only once. The material sequenced was peripheral blood. The receptor set was obtained from a woman aged 45-65 years with active or convalescent COVID-19.

V is TRBV4-3 and J is TRBJ1-3, with a possible D match to TRBD1 (6 bases). The CDR3 length is 18 residues. V lost 4 bases, J lost 1 base, and 20 bases lay in between. CDR1 is LGHNA and CDR2 is YSLEER in the germline V gene. The CDR3, as DNA: TGCGCCAGCAGCCGGAACTTACAGGGTTATAAGTCTGGAAACACCATATATTTT. Translating gives CASSRNLQGYKSGNTIYF.

The chain carries TRBV9 and TRBJ1-4; D not certain. V lost 0 bases and J lost 3, with 6 bases in between. Germline lookup yields CDR1 SGDLS and CDR2 YYNGEE. The CDR3 is made up of 14 amino acids. CDR3 sequence: CASSVGQSNEKLFF. The DNA of the CDR3 is TGTGCCAGCAGCGTAGGGCAGTCTAATGAAAAACTGTTTTTT.

This rearrangement joins TRBV27 to TRBJ2-3, with 8 bases that match TRBD1. CDR3 size: 13 residues. V was clipped by 4 bases and J by 5 bases; unmatched bases: 2. Germline CDR1 is MNHEY and CDR2 is SMNVEV (reference sequence). In DNA form, the CDR3 reads TGTGCCAGCAGTTGGGACAGGAAAGATACGCAGTATTTT. Residues: CASSWDRKDTQYF.

V gene TRBV2 combines with J gene TRBJ1-5; D not resolved. Germline V gene lookup returns CDR1 SNHLY and CDR2 FYNNEI. V lost 4 bases and J lost 4, with 11 bases in between. The CDR3 is 14 amino acids. The CDR3 region is CASSVSRINQPQHF. CDR3 DNA sequence: TGTGCCAGCAGTGTTTCGAGAATAAATCAGCCCCAGCATTTT.

This clone appeared a single time. V gene TRBV11-1 combines with J gene TRBJ2-5; D remains ambiguous. The length of the CDR3 is 14 residues. The V end was cut by 2 bases, the J end by 1 base, with 8 bases between. CDR1 and CDR2 (germline): SGHAT, FQDESV (reference sequence). The CDR3 protein is CASSLLRAQETQYF. The CDR3 DNA follows: TGTGCCAGCAGCTTACTTAGAGCCCAAGAGACCCAGTACTTC.

This sequence joins TRBV6-5 and TRBJ1-4, with D hard to call. The V gene lost 7 bases and the J gene lost 2 bases, with 11 bases spanning the gap. Germline CDR1 is MNHEY and CDR2 is SVGAGI. This CDR3 region has 14 residues. This chain's CDR3 is CASNREGTNEKLFF. For the CDR3, the DNA is TGTGCCAGCAATCGGGAAGGGACTAATGAAAAACTGTTTTTT.

This clone was seen only once. The CDR3 region is CASSLTGGAGANVLTF. The CDR3 DNA reads as TGTGCCAGCAGCTTGACAGGGGGCGCGGGGGCCAACGTCCTGACTTTC. The chain links TRBV7-8 to TRBJ2-6, with 10 bases fitting TRBD1. Germline CDR1 reads SGHVS; CDR2 reads FQNEAQ. The V and J ends lost 3 bases and 4 bases, in that order; junction bases with no gene match: 3. CDR3 length: 16 residues.

The rearrangement links TRBV4-3 to TRBJ2-6, with D possibly matching TRBD2 (6 bases). Per germline, CDR1 LGHNA and CDR2 YSLEER. This CDR3 is built from 17 residues. Trimming took 3 bases from V and 0 from J, leaving 12 bases between them. The CDR3 is CASSQTSSSSGANVLTF. In nucleotides, the CDR3 is TGCGCCAGCAGCCAGACTAGTTCTAGCTCTGGGGCCAACGTCCTGACTTTC.

The chain carries TRBV11-3 and TRBJ2-7; TRBD2 might be the D (5 bases). This CDR3 comprises 12 residues. Deletions cut 5 bases from V and 6 bases from J, with 11 bases between. Per the germline V gene, CDR1 is SGHNT and CDR2 is YENEEA. As DNA, the CDR3 is TGTGCCAGCAGCCACGAGGGTAGCGAGCAGTACTTC. Its protein product is CASSHEGSEQYF.

The chain joins TRBV10-1 to TRBJ1-4; D uncertain. This CDR3 contains 16 residues. The germline V gene has CDR1 WNHNN and CDR2 SYGVQD (reference sequence). V shed 11 bases and J shed 3 bases, with 22 bases lying between them. The CDR3 bases are TGCGCCCCCATGGGGTTGCCGGGGAGAGCTAATGAAAAACTGTTTTTT. The encoded protein is CAPMGLPGRANEKLFF.

This chain joins TRBV14 and TRBJ2-1; 10 bases line up with TRBD2. The CDR3 is made up of 16 amino acids. CDR1 SGHDN and CDR2 FVKESK come from the germline V gene. J was trimmed by 10 bases and V by 1 base; bases with no gene match: 10. The CDR3 spells CASSQVASGGHREQFF. DNA of the CDR3: TGTGCCAGCAGCCAAGTGGCTAGCGGGGGTCACCGAGAGCAGTTCTTC.

V usage is TRBV11-2 and J usage is TRBJ2-1; 7 bases agree with TRBD2. The V gene's germline CDR1 is SGHAT and CDR2 FQNNGV. The length of the CDR3 is 14 residues. Trimming cost V 6 bases and J 2 bases; bases outside gene matches: 4. CDR3 sequence reads: CASRPGLTYNEQFF. In nucleotides, the CDR3 is TGTGCCAGCAGGCCGGGACTAACCTACAATGAGCAGTTCTTC.

The J gene is TRBJ2-2, the V gene TRBV7-2, with 7 bases aligning to TRBD2. Germline V gene sequence: CDR1 SGHTA, CDR2 FQGNSA. J lost 6 bases, V lost 2 bases, and 18 bases had no gene match. This CDR3 has 19 amino acids. The CDR3 spells CASSLRLTGGTLSSGELFF. The DNA of the CDR3 is TGTGCCAGCAGCTTACGCCTTACGGGAGGAACCCTTTCCTCCGGGGAGCTGTTTTTT.

A single count supports this clone. The gene calls are TRBV15 and TRBJ1-4, with a weak D call TRBD1 (6 bases). The CDR3 loop spans 16 amino acids. Deletions cut 4 bases from V and 1 base from J, with 13 bases between. From germline, CDR1 is LNHNV and CDR2 YYDKDF (reference sequence). The DNA of the CDR3 is TGTGCCACCAGCACGTTGAGGACAGAAACTAATGAAAAACTGTTTTTT. The encoded protein is CATSTLRTETNEKLFF.

This clone appeared once. The chain links TRBV19 to TRBJ2-7; 10 positions agree with TRBD1. V shed 6 bases and J 2 bases; nucleotides not matched to a gene: 7. Germline values: CDR1 LNHDA, CDR2 SQIVND (reference sequence). The CDR3 extends over 15 amino acids. The CDR3 sequence: CASRERDRGAYEQYF. In nucleotides, the CDR3 is TGTGCCAGTAGGGAAAGGGACAGGGGCGCCTACGAGCAGTACTTC. Variable domain in full (rest from reference TRBV19 and TRBJ2-7): DGGITQSPKYLFRKEGQNVTLSCEQNLNHDAMYWYRQDPGQGLRLIYYSQIVNDFQKGDIAEGYSVSREKKESFPLTVTSAQKNPTAFYLCASRERDRGAYEQYFGPGTRLTVT.

The chain uses TRBV10-2 and TRBJ2-3, with 11 nucleotides matching TRBD2. With 6 bases clipped from V and 2 bases from J, the junction kept 7 bases outside the gene matches. The CDR3 contains 16 residues. Germline V gene sequence: CDR1 WSHSY, CDR2 SAAADI. DNA of the CDR3: TGCGCCAGCAGCGTCGGGACTAGCGGACACACAGATACGCAGTATTTT. Protein product: CASSVGTSGHTDTQYF.

V gene TRBV28 combines with J gene TRBJ1-3; D perhaps matches TRBD1 (6 bases). The CDR3 runs 15 residues. V lost 6 bases, J lost 3 bases, and 15 bases lay in between. Germline V gene lookup returns CDR1 MDHEN and CDR2 SYDVKM. DNA for the CDR3: TGTGCCAGCAGCTCCACAGGGACGGATGGAAACACCATATATTTT. Protein product: CASSSTGTDGNTIYF.

This chain joins TRBV10-3 and TRBJ2-5; 10 bases match TRBD1. Germline assignment: CDR1 ENHRY and CDR2 SYGVKD. CDR3 length: 14 amino acids. The V segment lost 6 bases and the J segment 1 base; nucleotides outside the gene matches: 2. The CDR3 reads CAIRGTGAQETQYF. The CDR3 DNA is TGTGCCATCAGGGGGACAGGGGCCCAAGAGACCCAGTACTTC.

This chain connects TRBV5-1 to TRBJ2-2; 10 nucleotides match TRBD1. This CDR3 is 14 amino acids long. The V segment lost 4 bases and the J segment 5 bases; nucleotides outside the gene matches: 2. Germline V gene data show CDR1 as SGHRS and CDR2 as YFSETQ. The CDR3 sequence is CASSRTGGTGELFF. CDR3 bases: TGCGCCAGCAGCCGGACAGGGGGAACCGGGGAGCTGTTTTTT.

The chain joins TRBV7-2 to TRBJ2-7; 10 bases map to TRBD1. The germline V gene has CDR1 SGHTA and CDR2 FQGNSA. The CDR3 runs to 16 residues. The trim removed 1 base at V and 4 bases at J, leaving 7 bases unmatched. CDR3: CASSLDRTGGLYEQYF. Here the CDR3 DNA reads TGTGCCAGCAGCTTAGATAGGACAGGGGGACTTTACGAGCAGTACTTC.

This clone was picked up one time. The J gene is TRBJ2-3, the V gene TRBV19; TRBD2 aligns across 7 bases. V lost 3 bases and J lost 3; bases outside the gene matches: 6. Germline lookup yields CDR1 LNHDA and CDR2 SQIVND (reference sequence). The CDR3 is 15 residues long. CDR3 bases: TGTGCCAGTAGTATGGGGGGGATTAGAACAGATACGCAGTATTTT. Protein product: CASSMGGIRTDTQYF.

The chain carries TRBV24-1 and TRBJ2-5; 15 positions match TRBD2. The V segment lost 4 bases and the J segment 7 bases; nucleotides outside the gene matches: 12. The CDR3 loop spans 18 amino acids. CDR1 and CDR2 (germline): KGHDR, SFDVKD. CDR3 DNA: TGTGCCACCAGTGACCCGGGACTAGCGGGAGGTTTTGGCGGGACCCAGTACTTC. This encodes CATSDPGLAGGFGGTQYF.

The CDR3 DNA is TGCGCCAGCAGCCAAGAGGGGACAGCTGTCTCTGGAAACACCATATATTTT. Its protein product is CASSQEGTAVSGNTIYF. The chain joins TRBV4-1 to TRBJ1-3; 7 nucleotides line up with TRBD1. The V gene end was trimmed by 0 bases and the J gene end by 0 bases; junction bases not matched to a gene: 5. The CDR3 length is 17 residues. The germline gives CDR1 MGHRA, CDR2 YSYEKL.

This clone was recorded a few times. V usage is TRBV6-1 and J usage is TRBJ1-1, with D possibly being TRBD1 (5 bases). The CDR3 runs 11 residues. The germline V gene encodes CDR1 MNHNS and CDR2 SASEGT. V lost 2 bases to trimming and J lost 7 bases, with 5 bases between them. CDR3 bases: TGTGCCAGCAGTGAACAGGGTGAAGCTTTCTTT. Its translation: CASSEQGEAFF.

Only one count was recorded for this clone. This chain joins TRBV29-1 and TRBJ2-7; tentatively, D is TRBD1 (5 bases). There are 12 residues in the CDR3. Between the trimmed V and J ends, which lost 7 bases and 2 bases, there was a span of 12 bases. CDR1 is SQVTM, CDR2 ANQGSEA, per germline. The CDR3 is CSARKGTYEQYF. The CDR3 DNA is TGCAGCGCCCGGAAGGGGACCTACGAGCAGTACTTC.

The V and J genes are TRBV7-3 and TRBJ2-1; TRBD2 matches 9 bases. The CDR3 totals 15 residues. Germline V gene data show CDR1 as SGHTA and CDR2 as FQGTGA. Trimming cost V 5 bases and J 2 bases; bases outside gene matches: 4. The DNA for the CDR3 is TGTGCCAGCAGCCCTGGGACTAGCACCTACAATGAGCAGTTCTTC. Its protein is CASSPGTSTYNEQFF.